The TCR beta chain described here comes from a study of blood T cell repertoires in COVID-19. Study in general: Samples of COVID-19 (acute and convalescent) were obtained from the United States, Italy and Spain.

V trimming: 8 bases; J trimming: 3 bases; junction bases outside the gene matches: 0. Germline V lookup: CDR1 LNHDA, CDR2 SQIVND (reference sequence). The CDR3 loop spans 14 amino acids. In the original processing: Cell counts per sample came from amplifying reference gene primers. Assay: immunoSEQ multiplex PCR; the TCRdb copy retains only in-frame clones and omits some. V, J and clone size were drawn from that table, and D and trimming were deduced from the DNA. Found here are 200,000 to 250,000 clones, 85% to 90% of them singletons; the top ten hold approximately 3.1%. Recruitment covered about two dozen US areas and drew participants whose ages spanned about 18 to 90 years. Cohorts were assigned according to the clinical history that participants reported.

The chain couples TRBV19 to TRBJ2-5; 16 bases line up with TRBD2. The clonotype was recovered from a woman aged 50 to 65 in a cohort exposed to, infected with or recovered from COVID-19 (not recorded which). Sequenced material: PBMCs or T cells enriched from blood (not recorded which). The CDR3 nucleotides are TGTGCCAGTGGGACTAGCGGGGGGGAAGAGACCCAGTACTTC. Translated, it gives CASGTSGGEETQYF. Combining the CDR3 with reference TRBV19 and TRBJ2-5 gives the whole variable domain DGGITQSPKYLFRKEGQNVTLSCEQNLNHDAMYWYRQDPGQGLRLIYYSQIVNDFQKGDIAEGYSVSREKKESFPLTVTSAQKNPTAFYLCASGTSGGEETQYFGPGTRLLVL.